This T cell receptor beta chain was captured by sequencing in a study of beta chain features in type 1 diabetes. As for this clone: Antigen: not known.

Germline CDR1 and CDR2: MNHEY and SMNVEV (reference sequence). The V segment lost 6 bases and the J segment 7 bases; nucleotides outside the gene matches: 8. CDR3 size: 14 residues. Study conclusions and caveats: The naive, central memory and Treg TCRB repertoires of patients appeared to be more similar to one another than those of healthy donors. For Type 1 diabetes patients, all four CD4+ subsets carried TCRB CDR3s that were moderately but significantly shorter. The influence of HLA type on TCRB rearrangement stayed undetermined.

The isolated RNA, all of it, was reverse transcribed, so expressed TCRB transcripts were what got sequenced. Assay: immunoSEQ multiplex PCR; the TCRdb copy retains only in-frame clones and omits some. The repertoire includes under 150,000 clones, about 7% of them detected once, and roughly 1.5% sits in the top ten. Sequencing input: central memory CD4+ T cells from blood. This chain links TRBV27 with TRBJ1-5; 8 bases align to TRBD1. The origin of this receptor is a woman in her 30s in good health. The chain's CDR3 is CASRGGYRGQPQHF. CDR3 in DNA: TGTGCCAGCAGGGGGGGATACAGGGGGCAGCCCCAGCATTTT.